The rows below give T cell receptor beta chains drawn from one sample of a study of CD8+CD57+ T cells in acquired aplastic anemia. TCRdb reprocessed the reads with MiXCR, giving one entry per CDR3 protein. The repertoire has some 160,000 distinct CDR3 sequences, around half of them found once; the top ten carry 2.5% to 4%. Sequencing was performed on sorted CD4+, CD8+, or CD8+CD57+ T cells (not recorded which) from PBMCs. The receptor source for this set is a human donor with aplastic anemia. Each CDR3 is given without its conserved first and last residue. A D gene is named only where the DNA matches it firmly.

d_call v_call cdr3_aa
NA TRBV7-3 ASSSVAGNEAF
NA TRBV19 ASGQISPLH
NA TRBV10-3 AISESGRETQY
TRBD1 TRBV10-1 ASSNTQDRDEQY
TRBD1 TRBV5-1 ASSQTGGPDEQF
NA TRBV7-2 ASSLVYREKLF
NA TRBV27 ASSSKVNSYEQY
NA TRBV25-1 ASSLGEMNTEAF
NA TRBV20-1 SAPSPGVYGYT
NA TRBV19 ASSISLNTEAF
NA TRBV3-1 ASSPNGYT
NA TRBV9 ASSPEAF
NA TRBV5-6 ASSLRTGHYGYT
TRBD1 TRBV2 TGLRDSGNTIY
NA TRBV10-3 ATTYGVPGASGGTQY
NA TRBV7-2 ASRPREISTEAF
NA TRBV19 ASSIHSSFQGPGYT
TRBD1 TRBV7-9 ASSLRTGYGANVLT
NA TRBV24-1 ATSPGDRTDTQY
NA TRBV7-2 ASSTGTLRTGETQY
TRBD1 TRBV2 ASRGQGRNSPLH
TRBD1 TRBV6-5 ASSYSYRGPGANVLT
NA TRBV18 ASSLSYNSPLH
NA TRBV29-1 SADRGAGETQY
TRBD1 TRBV5-4 ASSAGTGDLF
TRBD1 TRBV2 ASRTGAEQY
NA TRBV6-2/TRBV6-3 SSGQSSYEQY
TRBD2 TRBV7-3 ASSRGLAGRDTQY
NA TRBV4-1 ASSHGGSGTDTQY
NA TRBV12-3/TRBV12-4 ASSQGGDTQY
NA TRBV15 ATSSPGRDTEAF
NA TRBV11-2 ASSLGAGSGQPQH
TRBD2 TRBV11-1 ASSPRRLAGDYTDTQY
NA TRBV10-3 AISESGVSGANVLT
NA TRBV6-1 ASSPSWDNYGYT
NA TRBV6-5 ASSFNGGNTEAS
TRBD1 TRBV20-1 SAPTGTEVGTQY
NA TRBV24-1 ATGGVGELF
NA TRBV20-1 SARAGDEVSTAF
TRBD2 TRBV2 ASSVGGSSNEQY
NA TRBV6-1 ASSVGDSTYEQY
NA TRBV6-2/TRBV6-3 ASSYSGAPTEAF
NA TRBV6-1 ASSKTQGWGRDTQY
TRBD2 TRBV15 ATRASGIYEQY
NA TRBV3-1 ASSQGNRAAF
TRBD1 TRBV19 ASRPGTGTTDTQY
NA TRBV7-2 ASSPYTEAF
NA TRBV4-3 ASGRDLLHEQY
NA TRBV2 ATAGAGANVLT
NA TRBV6-1 ASSVAARSNQPQH
NA TRBV7-7 ASSPGFGGNEQF
TRBD1 TRBV15 ATSRDLGGRVNEQF
NA TRBV5-1 ASSSTGRREAF
TRBD1 TRBV20-1 SARGKGQGLSYNEQF